The 9 T cell receptor beta chains listed next were all sequenced from one sample in a study of T-cell memory formation after mild COVID-19. TCRdb called the 5' RACE reads again in MiXCR, with one record for every CDR3 protein. The repertoire has 100,000 or so distinct CDR3 sequences, around 10% of them found once; the top ten carry about two fifths. Input material: PBMCs or a T cell subset sorted from them (not recorded which). These TCRs come from a man younger than 35 who had mild COVID-19 (a few samples of this study predate the infection). Cell type and time point are not known.

The chain employs TRBV12-3 or TRBV12-4 and TRBJ1-1; tentative D call: TRBD1 (5 bases). The CDR3 extends over 10 amino acids. The V gene lost 6 bases and the J gene lost 8 bases, with 7 bases spanning the gap. The CDR3 sequence: CASRGQEAFF. DNA of the CDR3: TGTGCCAGCAGAGGACAAGAAGCTTTCTTT.

The CDR3 sequence: CSARERTGEETQYF. Here the CDR3 DNA reads TGCAGTGCTAGAGAACGGACAGGGGAAGAGACCCAGTACTTC. This chain connects TRBV20-1 to TRBJ2-5, with TRBD1 matching over 9 bases. The CDR3 has 14 residues. The germline CDR1 and CDR2 sequences are DFQATT and SNEGSKA (reference sequence). The V and J ends lost 0 bases and 3 bases, in that order; junction bases with no gene match: 2.

The chain has TRBV2 and TRBJ2-5; D is perhaps TRBD1 or TRBD2 (5 bases each). This CDR3 comprises 15 residues. Looked up from germline, CDR1 is SNHLY and CDR2 is FYNNEI. V lost 8 bases to trimming and J lost 1 base, with 17 bases between them. CDR3 residues: CASCAGTFVQETQYF. The CDR3 DNA sequence: TGTGCCAGCTGCGCCGGGACCTTCGTCCAAGAGACCCAGTACTTC.

The table lists this clonotype with many counts. This chain uses TRBV12-3 or TRBV12-4 with TRBJ2-3; no reliable D call. The CDR3 totals 14 residues. Trimming removed 3 bases at V and 1 base at J, with 8 bases between. Here the CDR3 DNA reads TGTGCCAGCAGTTTTATGGACGGCACAGATACGCAGTATTTT. Translation gives CASSFMDGTDTQYF.

This chain joins TRBV12-3 or TRBV12-4 and TRBJ2-1; TRBD2 agrees at 10 bases. The CDR3 contains 15 residues. V lost 6 bases and J lost 3; bases outside the gene matches: 5. Written as DNA, the CDR3 is TGTGCCAGCAGGTCTAGCGGGGGATTCTACAATGAGCAGTTCTTC. It encodes CASRSSGGFYNEQFF.

This rearrangement joins TRBV6-5 to TRBJ2-1, with a possible D match to TRBD1 (6 bases). This CDR3 is 14 amino acids long. Per germline, CDR1 MNHEY and CDR2 SVGAGI. Trimming removed 7 bases from V and 2 bases from J, with 12 bases in between. CDR3 sequence: CASTRQGTYNEQFF. The CDR3 nucleotides read TGTGCCAGCACCCGGCAGGGGACCTACAATGAGCAGTTCTTC.

This clonotype was picked up a small number of times. The chain combines TRBV5-1 with TRBJ1-6; TRBD1 might be the D (5 bases). The length of the CDR3 is 15 residues. Germline values: CDR1 SGHRS, CDR2 YFSETQ. Trimming left V 3 bases short and J 6 bases short, with 13 bases between. CDR3 sequence (DNA): TGCGCCAGCAGCTCTGGGACGGGTTTTAATTCACCCCTCCACTTT. Its protein is CASSSGTGFNSPLHF.

The rearrangement joins TRBV7-9 to TRBJ2-7, with 10 bases fitting TRBD2. V gave up 5 bases and J gave up 5 bases; unmatched junction bases: 12. Germline CDR1 reads SEHNR; CDR2 reads FQNEAQ (reference sequence). This CDR3 is 16 amino acids long. The CDR3 DNA follows: TGTGCCAGCAGCACCGGGACTAGCGATTCTTCCCACGAGCAGTACGTC. Its protein is CASSTGTSDSSHEQYV.

This sequence joins TRBV5-1 and TRBJ2-7; D might be TRBD1 (6 bases). V was clipped by 3 bases and J by 2 bases, with 9 bases between them. Looked up from germline, CDR1 is SGHRS and CDR2 is YFSETQ. This CDR3 is 13 amino acids long. The CDR3 is CASSWDNTYEQYF. CDR3 DNA: TGCGCCAGCAGCTGGGACAACACCTACGAGCAGTACTTC.